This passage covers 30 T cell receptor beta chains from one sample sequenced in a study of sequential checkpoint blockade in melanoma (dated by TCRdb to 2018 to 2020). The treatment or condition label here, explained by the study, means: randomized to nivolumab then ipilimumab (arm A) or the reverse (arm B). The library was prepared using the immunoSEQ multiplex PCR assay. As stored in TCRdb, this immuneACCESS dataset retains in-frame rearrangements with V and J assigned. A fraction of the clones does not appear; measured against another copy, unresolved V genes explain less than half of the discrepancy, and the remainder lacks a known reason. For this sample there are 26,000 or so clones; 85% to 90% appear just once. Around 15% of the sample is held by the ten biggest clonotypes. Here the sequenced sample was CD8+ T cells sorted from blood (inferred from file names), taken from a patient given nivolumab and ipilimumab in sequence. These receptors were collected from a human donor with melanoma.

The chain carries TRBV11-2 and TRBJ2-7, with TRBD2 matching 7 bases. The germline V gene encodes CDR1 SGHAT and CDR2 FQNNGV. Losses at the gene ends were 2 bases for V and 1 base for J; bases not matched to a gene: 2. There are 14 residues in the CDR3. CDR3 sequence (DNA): TGTGCCAGCAGCTTAACGGGGGGTTCCTACGAGCAGTACTTC. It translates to CASSLTGGSYEQYF. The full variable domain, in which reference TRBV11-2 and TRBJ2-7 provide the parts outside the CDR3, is EAGVAQSPRYKIIEKRQSVAFWCNPISGHATLYWYQQILGQGPKLLIQFQNNGVVDDSQLPKDRFSAERLKGVDSTLKIQPAKLEDSAVYLCASSLTGGSYEQYFGPGTRLTVT.

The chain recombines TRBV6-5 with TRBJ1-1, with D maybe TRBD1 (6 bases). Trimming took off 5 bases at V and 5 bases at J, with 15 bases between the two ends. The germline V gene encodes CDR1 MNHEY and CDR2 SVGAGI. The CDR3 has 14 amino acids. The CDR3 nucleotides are TGTGCCAGCAGTCTGGGGGGGGCCCATACTGAAGCTTTCTTT. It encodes CASSLGGAHTEAFF.

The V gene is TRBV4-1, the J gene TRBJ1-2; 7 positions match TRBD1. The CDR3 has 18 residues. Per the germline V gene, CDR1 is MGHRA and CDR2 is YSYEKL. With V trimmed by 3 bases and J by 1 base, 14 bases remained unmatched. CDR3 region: CASSHHTGQRDVNYGYTF. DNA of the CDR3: TGCGCCAGCAGCCACCACACGGGACAGAGGGATGTTAACTATGGCTACACCTTC.

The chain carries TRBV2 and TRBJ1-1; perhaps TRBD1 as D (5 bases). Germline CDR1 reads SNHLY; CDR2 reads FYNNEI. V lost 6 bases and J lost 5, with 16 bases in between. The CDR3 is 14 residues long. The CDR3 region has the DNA TGTGCCAGCAGCGGTGACAGAGGGAGGACTGAAGCTTTCTTT. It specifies CASSGDRGRTEAFF.

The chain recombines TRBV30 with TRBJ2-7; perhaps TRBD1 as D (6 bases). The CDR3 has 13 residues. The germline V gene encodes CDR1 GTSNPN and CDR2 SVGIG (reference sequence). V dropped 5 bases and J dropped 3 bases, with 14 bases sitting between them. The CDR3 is CAWSVGGFYEQYF. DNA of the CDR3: TGTGCCTGGTCCGTAGGGGGTTTCTACGAGCAGTACTTC.

The CDR3 here is CASSLGAGGVTDTQYF. The CDR3 DNA reads TGTGCCAGCAGCTTAGGGGCAGGGGGAGTCACAGATACGCAGTATTTT. The chain joins TRBV7-9 to TRBJ2-3, with 7 bases that match TRBD1. J was trimmed by 2 bases and V by 1 base; bases with no gene match: 6. Germline CDR1 and CDR2: SEHNR and FQNEAQ (reference sequence). The CDR3 runs 16 residues.

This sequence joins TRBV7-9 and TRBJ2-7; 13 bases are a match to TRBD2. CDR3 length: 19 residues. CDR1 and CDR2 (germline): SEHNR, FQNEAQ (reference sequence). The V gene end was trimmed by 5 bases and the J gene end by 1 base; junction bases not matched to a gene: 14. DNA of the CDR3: TGTGCCAGCAGCCCCGGCCAGGGACTAGCGGGACGATTTTCCTACGAGCAGTACTTC. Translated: CASSPGQGLAGRFSYEQYF.

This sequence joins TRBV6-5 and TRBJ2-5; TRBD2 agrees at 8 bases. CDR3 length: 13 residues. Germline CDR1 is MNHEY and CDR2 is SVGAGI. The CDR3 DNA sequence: TGTGCTCGTCGGCTAGCGGGCGGGGAGACCCAGTACTTC. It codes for CARRLAGGETQYF.

The CDR3 loop reads CASSEGLALGEQYF. The DNA of the CDR3 is TGTGCCAGCAGCGAGGGACTAGCCCTGGGCGAGCAGTACTTC. This chain links TRBV5-4 with TRBJ2-7; 9 bases line up with TRBD2. This CDR3 spans 14 amino acids. V shed 4 bases and J 6 bases; nucleotides not matched to a gene: 8. Per germline, CDR1 SGHNT and CDR2 YYREEE (reference sequence). The full variable domain, its missing parts supplied by reference TRBV5-4 and TRBJ2-7, is ETGVTQSPTHLIKTRGQQVTLRCSSQSGHNTVSWYQQALGQGPQFIFQYYREEENGRGNFPPRFSGLQFPNYSSELNVNALELDDSALYLCASSEGLALGEQYFGPGTRLTVT.

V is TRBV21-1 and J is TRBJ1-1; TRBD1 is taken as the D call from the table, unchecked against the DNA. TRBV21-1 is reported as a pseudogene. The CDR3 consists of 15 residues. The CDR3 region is CASSKFQGSNTEAFF. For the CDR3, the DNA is TGTGCCAGCAGCAAATTCCAGGGATCGAACACTGAAGCTTTCTTT.

CDR3 DNA sequence: TGTGCCAGCAGCTTGGGGAGAAATCAGCCCCAGCATTTT. Amino acid sequence: CASSLGRNQPQHF. The rearrangement joins TRBV7-9 to TRBJ1-5; D unclear. CDR1 is SEHNR and CDR2 is FQNEAQ in the germline V gene (reference sequence). The CDR3 consists of 13 residues. Trimming pared 3 bases from V and 4 bases from J, leaving 7 bases between.

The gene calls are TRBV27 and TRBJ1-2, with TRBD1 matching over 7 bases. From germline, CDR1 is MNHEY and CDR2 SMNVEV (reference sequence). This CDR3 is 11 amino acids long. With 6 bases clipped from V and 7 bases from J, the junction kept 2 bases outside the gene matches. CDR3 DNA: TGTGCCAGCAGGGACAGGTTTGGCTACACCTTC. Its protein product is CASRDRFGYTF.

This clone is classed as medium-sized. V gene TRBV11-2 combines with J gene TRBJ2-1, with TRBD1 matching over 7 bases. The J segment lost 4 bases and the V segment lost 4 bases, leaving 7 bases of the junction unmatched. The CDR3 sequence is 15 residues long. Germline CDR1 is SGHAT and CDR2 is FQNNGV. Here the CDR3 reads CASSSRTTGYNEQFF. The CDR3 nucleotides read TGTGCCAGCAGCTCTCGAACGACAGGGTACAATGAGCAGTTCTTC.

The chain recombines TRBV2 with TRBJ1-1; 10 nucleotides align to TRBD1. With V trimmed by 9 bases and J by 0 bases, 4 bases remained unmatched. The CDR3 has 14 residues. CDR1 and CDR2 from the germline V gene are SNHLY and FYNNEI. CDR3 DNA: TGTGCCAGTGGGGACAGGGGTATGAACACTGAAGCTTTCTTT. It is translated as CASGDRGMNTEAFF.

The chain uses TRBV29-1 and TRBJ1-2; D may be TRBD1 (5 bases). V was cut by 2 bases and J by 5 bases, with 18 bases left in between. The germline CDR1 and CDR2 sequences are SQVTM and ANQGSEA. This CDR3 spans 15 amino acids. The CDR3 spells CSVEWNGAGRYGYTF. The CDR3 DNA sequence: TGCAGCGTTGAATGGAATGGCGCAGGGCGTTATGGCTACACCTTC.

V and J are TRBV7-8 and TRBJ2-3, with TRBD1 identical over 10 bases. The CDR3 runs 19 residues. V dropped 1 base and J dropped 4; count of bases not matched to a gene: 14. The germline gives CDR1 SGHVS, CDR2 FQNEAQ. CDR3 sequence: CASSLVWGLDRGHADTQYF. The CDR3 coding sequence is TGTGCCAGCAGCTTAGTTTGGGGGCTAGACAGGGGGCACGCAGATACGCAGTATTTT.

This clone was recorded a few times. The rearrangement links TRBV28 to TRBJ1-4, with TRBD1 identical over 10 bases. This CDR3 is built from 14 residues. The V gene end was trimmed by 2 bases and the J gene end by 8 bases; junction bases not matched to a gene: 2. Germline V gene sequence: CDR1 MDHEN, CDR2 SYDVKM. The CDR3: CASSLDRGLEKLFF. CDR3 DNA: TGTGCCAGCAGTTTAGACAGGGGGCTGGAAAAACTGTTTTTT.

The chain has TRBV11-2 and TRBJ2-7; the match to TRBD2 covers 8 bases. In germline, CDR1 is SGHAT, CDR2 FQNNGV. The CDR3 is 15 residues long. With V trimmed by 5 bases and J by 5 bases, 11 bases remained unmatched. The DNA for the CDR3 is TGTGCCAGCAGCCCCTTAACGGGAGGGCGAGACGAGCAGTACTTC. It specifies CASSPLTGGRDEQYF.

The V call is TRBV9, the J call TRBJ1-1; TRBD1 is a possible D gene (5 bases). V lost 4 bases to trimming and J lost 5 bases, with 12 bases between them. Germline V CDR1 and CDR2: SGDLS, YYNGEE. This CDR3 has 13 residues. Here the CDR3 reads CASSKGDETEAFF. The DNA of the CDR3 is TGTGCCAGCAGCAAAGGGGATGAAACTGAAGCTTTCTTT. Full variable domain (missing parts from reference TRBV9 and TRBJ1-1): DSGVTQTPKHLITATGQRVTLRCSPRSGDLSVYWYQQSLDQGLQFLIQYYNGEERAKGNILERFSAQQFPDLHSELNLSSLELGDSALYFCASSKGDETEAFFGQGTRLTVV.

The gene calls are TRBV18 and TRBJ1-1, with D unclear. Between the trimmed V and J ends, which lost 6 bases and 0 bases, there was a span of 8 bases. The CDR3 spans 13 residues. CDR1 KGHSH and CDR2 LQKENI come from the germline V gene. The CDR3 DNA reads TGTGCCAGCTCCGACACGATGAACACTGAAGCTTTCTTT. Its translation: CASSDTMNTEAFF. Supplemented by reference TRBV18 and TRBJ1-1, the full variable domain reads NAGVMQNPRHLVRRRGQEARLRCSPMKGHSHVYWYRQLPEEGLKFMVYLQKENIIDESGMPKERFSAEFPKEGPSILRIQQVVRGDSAAYFCASSDTMNTEAFFGQGTRLTVV.

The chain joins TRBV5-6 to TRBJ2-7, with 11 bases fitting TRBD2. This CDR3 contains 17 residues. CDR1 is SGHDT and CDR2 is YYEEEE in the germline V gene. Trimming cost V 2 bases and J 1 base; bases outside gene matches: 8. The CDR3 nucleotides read TGTGCCAGCAGCTTCTCCACTAGCGGGAGACCATCCTACGAGCAGTACTTC. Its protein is CASSFSTSGRPSYEQYF.

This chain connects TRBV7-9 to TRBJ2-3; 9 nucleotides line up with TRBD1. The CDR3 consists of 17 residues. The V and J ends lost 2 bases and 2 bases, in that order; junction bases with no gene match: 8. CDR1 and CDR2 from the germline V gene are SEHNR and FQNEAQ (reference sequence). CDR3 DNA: TGTGCCAGCAGCTTAACAGGACAGGGGTATGACACAGATACGCAGTATTTT. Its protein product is CASSLTGQGYDTDTQYF.

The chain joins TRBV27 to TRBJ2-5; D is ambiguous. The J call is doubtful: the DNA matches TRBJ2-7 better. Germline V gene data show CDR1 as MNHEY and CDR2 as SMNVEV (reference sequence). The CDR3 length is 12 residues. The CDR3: CASSSSSYEQYF. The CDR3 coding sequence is TGTGCCAGCAGTTCCTCTTCCTACGAGCAGTACTTC.

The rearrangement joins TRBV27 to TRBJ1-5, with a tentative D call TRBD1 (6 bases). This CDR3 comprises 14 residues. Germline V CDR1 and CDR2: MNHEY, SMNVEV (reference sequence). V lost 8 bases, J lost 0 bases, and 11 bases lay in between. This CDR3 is CASRGGLSNQPQHF. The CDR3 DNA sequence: TGTGCCAGCCGGGGGGGGCTTAGCAATCAGCCCCAGCATTTT.

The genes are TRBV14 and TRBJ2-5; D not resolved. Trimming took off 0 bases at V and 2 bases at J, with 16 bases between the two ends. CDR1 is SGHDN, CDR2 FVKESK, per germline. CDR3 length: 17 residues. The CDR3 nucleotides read TGTGCCAGCAGCCAAGATATCGGTGTCCAAATGCAAGAGACCCAGTACTTC. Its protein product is CASSQDIGVQMQETQYF.

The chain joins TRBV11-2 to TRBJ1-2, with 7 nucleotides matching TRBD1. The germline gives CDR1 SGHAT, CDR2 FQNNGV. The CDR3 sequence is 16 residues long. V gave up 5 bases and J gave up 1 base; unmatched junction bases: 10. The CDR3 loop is CASSLMRGQFNYGYTF. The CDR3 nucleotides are TGTGCCAGCAGCCTGATGAGGGGACAGTTTAACTATGGCTACACCTTC.

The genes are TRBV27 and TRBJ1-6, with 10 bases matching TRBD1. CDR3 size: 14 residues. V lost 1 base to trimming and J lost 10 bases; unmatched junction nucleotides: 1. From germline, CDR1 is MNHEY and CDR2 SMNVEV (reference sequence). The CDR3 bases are TGTGCCAGCAGTTTATGGACAGGGGGATCACCCCTCCACTTT. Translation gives CASSLWTGGSPLHF.

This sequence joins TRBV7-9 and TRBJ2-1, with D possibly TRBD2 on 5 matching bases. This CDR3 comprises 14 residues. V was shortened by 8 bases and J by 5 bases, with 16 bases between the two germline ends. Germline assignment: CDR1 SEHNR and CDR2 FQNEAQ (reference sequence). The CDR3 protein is CASRTGLAHNEQFF. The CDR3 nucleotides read TGTGCCAGCCGGACTGGGCTGGCCCACAATGAGCAGTTCTTC.

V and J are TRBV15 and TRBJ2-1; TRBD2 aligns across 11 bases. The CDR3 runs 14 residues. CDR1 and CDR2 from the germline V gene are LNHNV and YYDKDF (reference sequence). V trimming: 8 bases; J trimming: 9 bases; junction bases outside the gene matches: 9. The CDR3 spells CATVPGLAVPEQFF. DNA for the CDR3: TGTGCCACCGTCCCGGGACTAGCGGTACCTGAGCAGTTCTTC. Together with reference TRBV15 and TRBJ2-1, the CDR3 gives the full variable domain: DAMVIQNPRYQVTQFGKPVTLSCSQTLNHNVMYWYQQKSSQAPKLLFHYYDKDFNNEADTPDNFQSRRPNTSFCFLDIRSPGLGDTAMYLCATVPGLAVPEQFFGPGTRLTVL.

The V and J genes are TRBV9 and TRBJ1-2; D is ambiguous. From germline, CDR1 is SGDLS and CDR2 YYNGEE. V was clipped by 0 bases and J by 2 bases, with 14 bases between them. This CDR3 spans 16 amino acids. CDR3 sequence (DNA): TGTGCCAGCAGCGTAGCTACCAAAGCGCCAAACTATGGCTACACCTTC. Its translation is CASSVATKAPNYGYTF.